Following are 5 T cell receptor beta chains from one sample sequenced in a study of identical twins. MiXCR, applied by TCRdb to the 5' RACE reads, yields one record per CDR3 protein. Found here are roughly 750,000 distinct CDR3 sequences, around 20% of them singletons; the top ten hold more than 4%. These data were also reused for a study on T cells expressing NK-cell markers.

The sample comprised PBMCs. All receptors derive from a woman aged 18-29 years in good health.

This chain joins TRBV20-1 and TRBJ2-7, with D tentatively TRBD1 or TRBD2 (5 bases each). Between the trimmed V and J ends, which lost 0 bases and 1 base, there was a span of 19 bases. This CDR3 contains 17 residues. Germline V gene lookup returns CDR1 DFQATT and CDR2 SNEGSKA (reference sequence). DNA of the CDR3: TGCAGTGCTAGAGATCCGGGTTCAGGGAGAGGGTCCTACGAGCAGTACTTC. Protein: CSARDPGSGRGSYEQYF.

This clonotype was counted only a few times. V is TRBV29-1 and J is TRBJ1-5; weak D call: TRBD1 (5 bases). This CDR3 has 13 residues. The germline CDR1 and CDR2 sequences are SQVTM and ANQGSEA. Deletions cut 4 bases from V and 2 bases from J, with 9 bases between. CDR3 in amino acids: CSVVGGGNQPQHF. The CDR3 DNA follows: TGCAGCGTTGTGGGAGGGGGCAATCAGCCCCAGCATTTT.

The chain is built from TRBV4-3 and TRBJ2-3; 13 bases match TRBD2. The J segment lost 0 bases and the V segment lost 0 bases, leaving 3 bases of the junction unmatched. CDR3 length: 18 amino acids. CDR1 and CDR2 (germline): LGHNA, YSLEER. The CDR3 bases are TGCGCCAGCAGCCAAGATGGGACTAGCGGGACTAGCACAGATACGCAGTATTTT. This gives the protein CASSQDGTSGTSTDTQYF.

This clonotype was seen only a few times. J is TRBJ2-3 and V is TRBV5-1; D is ambiguous. V dropped 4 bases and J dropped 5 bases, with 11 bases sitting between them. The length of the CDR3 is 13 residues. CDR1 is SGHRS and CDR2 is YFSETQ in the germline V gene. The CDR3 coding sequence is TGCGCCAGCAGCACAACTTTGGGAGATACGCAGTATTTT. Its protein product is CASSTTLGDTQYF.

The gene calls are TRBV14 and TRBJ2-5; D is tentatively TRBD1 or TRBD2 (6 bases each). This CDR3 spans 15 amino acids. Deletions cut 3 bases from V and 3 bases from J, with 14 bases between. CDR1 is SGHDN, CDR2 FVKESK, per germline. CDR3 DNA sequence: TGTGCCAGCAGCCAGATTCGGGGGCCCAAAGAGACCCAGTACTTC. Its protein product is CASSQIRGPKETQYF. The full variable domain, its missing parts supplied by reference TRBV14 and TRBJ2-5, is EAGVTQFPSHSVIEKGQTVTLRCDPISGHDNLYWYRRVMGKEIKFLLHFVKESKQDESGMPNNRFLAERTGGTYSTLKVQPAELEDSGVYFCASSQIRGPKETQYFGPGTRLLVL.